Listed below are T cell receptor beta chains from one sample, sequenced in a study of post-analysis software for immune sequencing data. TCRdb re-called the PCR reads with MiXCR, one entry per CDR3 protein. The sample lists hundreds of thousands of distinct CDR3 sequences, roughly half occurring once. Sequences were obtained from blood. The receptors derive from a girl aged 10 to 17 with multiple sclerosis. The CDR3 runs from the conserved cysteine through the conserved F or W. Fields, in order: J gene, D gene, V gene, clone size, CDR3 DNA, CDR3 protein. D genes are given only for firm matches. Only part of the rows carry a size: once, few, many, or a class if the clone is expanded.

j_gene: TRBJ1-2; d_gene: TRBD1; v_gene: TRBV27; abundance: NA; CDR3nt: TGTGCCAGCAGACCCAAACAGGGGTTTAGTGTAGTCGGCTACACCTTC; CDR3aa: CASRPKQGFSVVGYTF
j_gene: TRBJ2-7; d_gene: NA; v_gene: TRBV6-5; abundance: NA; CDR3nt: TGTGCCAGCAGTTTAGCAGGGGATGTCGGCTACGAGCAGTACTTC; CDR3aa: CASSLAGDVGYEQYF
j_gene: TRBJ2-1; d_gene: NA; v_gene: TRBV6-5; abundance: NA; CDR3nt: TGTGCCAGCAGTTACCTTTCCAGCAATGAGCAGTTCTTC; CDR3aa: CASSYLSSNEQFF
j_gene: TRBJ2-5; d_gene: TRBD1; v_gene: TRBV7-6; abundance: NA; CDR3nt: TGTGCCAGCAGCTTAGGGGCCCGGGACAGGGAAGAGACCCAGTACTTC; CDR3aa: CASSLGARDREETQYF
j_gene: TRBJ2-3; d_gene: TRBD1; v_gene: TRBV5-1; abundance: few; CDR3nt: TGCGCCAGCAGCCGAAGACAGGGATCCGCAACAGATACGCAGTATTTT; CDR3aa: CASSRRQGSATDTQYF
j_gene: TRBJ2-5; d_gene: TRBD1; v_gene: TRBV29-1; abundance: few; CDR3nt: TGCAGCGCCACGGGGACAGCCGTTGTTGAGACCCAGTACTTC; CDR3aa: CSATGTAVVETQYF
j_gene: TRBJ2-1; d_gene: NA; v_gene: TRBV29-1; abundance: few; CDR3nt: TGCAGCGTCGTTGGGACACAGTACAATGAGCAGTTCTTC; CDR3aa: CSVVGTQYNEQFF
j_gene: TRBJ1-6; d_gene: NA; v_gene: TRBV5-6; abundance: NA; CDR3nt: TGTGCCAGCAGCCGGGGAGGCGATTCACCCCCCCACTTT; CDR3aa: CASSRGGDSPPHF
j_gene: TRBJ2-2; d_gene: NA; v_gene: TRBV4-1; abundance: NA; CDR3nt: TGCGCCAGCAGCCAAGTCGACATGGGATTCTACACCGGGGAGCTGTTTTTT; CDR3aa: CASSQVDMGFYTGELFF
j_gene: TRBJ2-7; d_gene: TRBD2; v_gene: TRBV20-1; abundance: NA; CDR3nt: TGCAGTGCCCGGAGGGTAGCGGGCTACGAGCAGTACTTC; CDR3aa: CSARRVAGYEQYF
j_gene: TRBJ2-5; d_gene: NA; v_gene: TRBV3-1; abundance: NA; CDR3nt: TGTGCCAGCAGCCAACTGGCTGAAGAGACCCAGTACTTC; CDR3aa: CASSQLAEETQYF
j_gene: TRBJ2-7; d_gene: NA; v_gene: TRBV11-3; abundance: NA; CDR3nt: TGTGCCAGCAGCTTAGATACGGCCGGATCCGAGCAGTACTTC; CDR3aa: CASSLDTAGSEQYF
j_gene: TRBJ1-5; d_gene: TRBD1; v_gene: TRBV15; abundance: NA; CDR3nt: TGTGCCACCAGCAGAGGCGGACAGGAAAGTCAGCCCCAGCATTTT; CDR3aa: CATSRGGQESQPQHF
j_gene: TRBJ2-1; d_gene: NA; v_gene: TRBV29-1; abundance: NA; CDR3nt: TGCAGCGTTGAGTTAAGGGAAATAGGATTCAATGAGCAGTTCTTC; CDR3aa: CSVELREIGFNEQFF
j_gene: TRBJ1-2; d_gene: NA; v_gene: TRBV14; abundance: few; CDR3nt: TGTGCCAGCAGCCATCCACGGGACGGCTCCTATGGCTACACCTTC; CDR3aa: CASSHPRDGSYGYTF
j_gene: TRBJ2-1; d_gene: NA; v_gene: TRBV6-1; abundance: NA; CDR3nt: TGTGCCAGCAGCCCCGACGTGATAGTAGAGGAGCAGTTCTTC; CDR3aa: CASSPDVIVEEQFF
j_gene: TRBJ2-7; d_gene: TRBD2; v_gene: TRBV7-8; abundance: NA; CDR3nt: TGTGCCAGCAGCTTAGTGGAGGCGGGGGTCTACGAGCAGTACTTC; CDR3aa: CASSLVEAGVYEQYF
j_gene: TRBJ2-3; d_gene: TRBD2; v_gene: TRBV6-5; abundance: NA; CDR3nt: TGTGCCAGCAGTTACTCGACTAGCGGCGCTAGCACAGATACGCAGTATTTT; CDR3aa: CASSYSTSGASTDTQYF
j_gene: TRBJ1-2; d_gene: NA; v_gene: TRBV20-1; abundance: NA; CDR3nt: TGCAGTGCACCAGGACAGAAATATGGCTACACCTTC; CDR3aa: CSAPGQKYGYTF
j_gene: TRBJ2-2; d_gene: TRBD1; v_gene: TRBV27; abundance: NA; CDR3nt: TGTGCCAGCAGTTTATCTTTTACAGGGGCCCCGGTGGACACCGGGGAGCTGTTTTTT; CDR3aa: CASSLSFTGAPVDTGELFF
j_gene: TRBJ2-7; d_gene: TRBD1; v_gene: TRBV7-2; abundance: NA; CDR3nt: TGTGCCAGCCGACAGGGGGCGCGGAACGAGCAGTACTTC; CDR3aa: CASRQGARNEQYF
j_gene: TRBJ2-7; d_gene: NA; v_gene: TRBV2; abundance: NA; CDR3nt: TGTGCCAGCTTAAAGGAAGGGGCATTTTCCTACGAGCAGTACTTC; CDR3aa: CASLKEGAFSYEQYF
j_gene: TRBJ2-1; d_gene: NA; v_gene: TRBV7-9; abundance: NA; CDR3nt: TGTGCCAGCAGCTTTTATCCCTCCTACAATGAGCAGTTCTTC; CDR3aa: CASSFYPSYNEQFF
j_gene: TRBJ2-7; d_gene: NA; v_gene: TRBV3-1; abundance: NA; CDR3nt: TGTGCCAGCAGCCAGGACACTCGCTACGAGCAGTACTTC; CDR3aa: CASSQDTRYEQYF
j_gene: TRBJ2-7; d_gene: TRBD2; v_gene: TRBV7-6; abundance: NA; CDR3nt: TGTGCCAGCAGCTTAGACCCTAGCGGGAGGTTGAACGAGCAGTACTTC; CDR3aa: CASSLDPSGRLNEQYF
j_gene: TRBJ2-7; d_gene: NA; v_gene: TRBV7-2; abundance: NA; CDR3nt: TGTGCCAGCAGCTTAGAGTTTGGCGAGCAGTACTTC; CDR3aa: CASSLEFGEQYF
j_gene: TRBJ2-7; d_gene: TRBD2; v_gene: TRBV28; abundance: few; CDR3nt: TGCTCTAGCGGGAGGGTCCACGAGCAGTACTTC; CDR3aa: CSSGRVHEQYF
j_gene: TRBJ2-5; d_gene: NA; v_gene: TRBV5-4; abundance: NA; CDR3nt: TGTGCCAGCAGCTTGATAGGGGGAGGATGGGAGACCCAGTACTTC; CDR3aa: CASSLIGGGWETQYF
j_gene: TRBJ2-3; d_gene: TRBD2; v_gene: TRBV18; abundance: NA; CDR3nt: TGTGCCAGCTCACCACCGGCGGGGGGCCCGCAGTATTTT; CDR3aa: CASSPPAGGPQYF